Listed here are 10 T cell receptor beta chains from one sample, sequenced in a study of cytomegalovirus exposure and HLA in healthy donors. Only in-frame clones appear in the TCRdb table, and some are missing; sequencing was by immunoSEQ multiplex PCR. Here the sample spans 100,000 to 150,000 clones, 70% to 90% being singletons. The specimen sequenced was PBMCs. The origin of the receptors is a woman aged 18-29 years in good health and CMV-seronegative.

CDR3: CASSYPPGQGALVEAFF. The DNA of the CDR3 is TGTGCCAGCTCATATCCCCCCGGACAGGGAGCACTCGTTGAGGCTTTCTTT. The V and J genes are TRBV18 and TRBJ1-1; TRBD1 aligns across 8 bases. Trimming took 5 bases from V and 11 from J; bases not matched to a gene: 22. The CDR3 has 17 residues. The germline V gene encodes CDR1 KGHSH and CDR2 LQKENI.

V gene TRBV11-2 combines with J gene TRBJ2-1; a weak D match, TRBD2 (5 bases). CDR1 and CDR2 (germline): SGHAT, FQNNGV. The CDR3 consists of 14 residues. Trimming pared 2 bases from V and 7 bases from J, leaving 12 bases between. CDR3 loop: CASSLSGAGNEQFF. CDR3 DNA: TGTGCCAGCAGCTTAAGCGGCGCGGGTAATGAGCAGTTCTTC.

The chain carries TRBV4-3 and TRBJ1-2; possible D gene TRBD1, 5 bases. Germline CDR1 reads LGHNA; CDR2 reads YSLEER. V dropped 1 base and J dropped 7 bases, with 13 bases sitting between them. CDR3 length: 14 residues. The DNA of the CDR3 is TGCGCCAGCAGCCAAGTCTCAGGGTCTGGTGGCTACACCTTC. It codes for CASSQVSGSGGYTF.

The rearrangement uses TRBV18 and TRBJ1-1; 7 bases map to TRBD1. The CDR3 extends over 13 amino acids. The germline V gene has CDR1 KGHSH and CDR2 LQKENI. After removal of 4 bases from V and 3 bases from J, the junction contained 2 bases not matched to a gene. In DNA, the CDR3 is TGTGCCAGCTCACTACAGGGGTACACTGAAGCTTTCTTT. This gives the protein CASSLQGYTEAFF.

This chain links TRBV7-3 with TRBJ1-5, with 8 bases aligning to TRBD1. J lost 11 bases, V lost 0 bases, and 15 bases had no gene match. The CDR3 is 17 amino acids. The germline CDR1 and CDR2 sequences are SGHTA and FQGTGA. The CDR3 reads CASSLTGGTGPQGAQHF. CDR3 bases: TGTGCCAGCAGCTTAACGGGGGGGACAGGTCCCCAAGGAGCCCAGCATTTT.

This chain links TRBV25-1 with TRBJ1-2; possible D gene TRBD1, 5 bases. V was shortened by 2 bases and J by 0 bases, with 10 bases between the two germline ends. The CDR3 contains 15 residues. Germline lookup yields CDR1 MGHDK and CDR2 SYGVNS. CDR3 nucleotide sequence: TGTGCCAGCAGTGAAAAAGACAGACCTAACTATGGCTACACCTTC. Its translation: CASSEKDRPNYGYTF.

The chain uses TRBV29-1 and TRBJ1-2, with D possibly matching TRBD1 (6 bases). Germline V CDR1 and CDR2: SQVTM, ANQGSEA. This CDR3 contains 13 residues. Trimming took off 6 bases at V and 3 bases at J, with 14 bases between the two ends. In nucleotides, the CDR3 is TGCAGCGTCACCCAGGGGTCGGACTATGGCTACACCTTC. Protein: CSVTQGSDYGYTF.

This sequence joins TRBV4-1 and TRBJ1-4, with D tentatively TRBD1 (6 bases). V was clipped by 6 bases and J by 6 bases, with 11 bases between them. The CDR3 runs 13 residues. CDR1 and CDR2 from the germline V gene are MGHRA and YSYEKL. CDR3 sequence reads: CASRRQVDEKLFF. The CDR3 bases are TGCGCCAGCAGGAGACAGGTGGATGAAAAACTGTTTTTT.

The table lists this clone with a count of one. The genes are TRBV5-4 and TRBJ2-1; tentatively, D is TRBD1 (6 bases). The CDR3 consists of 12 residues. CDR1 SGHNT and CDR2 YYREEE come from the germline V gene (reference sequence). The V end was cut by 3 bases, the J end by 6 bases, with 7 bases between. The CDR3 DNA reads TGTGCCAGCAGCTCGGACAGCAATGAGCAGTTCTTC. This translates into CASSSDSNEQFF.

CDR3 DNA sequence: TGTGCCAGCAGCGTAAGTGGAGGGCGTGAGACCCAGTACTTC. This codes for CASSVSGGRETQYF. The J gene is TRBJ2-5, the V gene TRBV9; possible D gene TRBD2, 6 bases. Deletions cut 1 base from V and 5 bases from J, with 12 bases between. The V gene's germline CDR1 is SGDLS and CDR2 YYNGEE. The CDR3 has 14 amino acids.